This TCR beta chain appears in the sequencing data of a study of blood T cell repertoires in COVID-19. TCRdb keeps only in-frame clones here, not all; method: immunoSEQ multiplex PCR. Of fewer than 75,000 clones listed, nearly 90% are singletons. This CDR3 spans 12 amino acids. V gave up 3 bases and J gave up 11 bases, with 8 bases separating them. Germline CDR1 reads MNHNS; CDR2 reads SASEGT. This TCR was recovered from a man older than 75 with acute or convalescent COVID-19. This chain joins TRBV6-1 and TRBJ1-6; D gene uncertain. Source material: peripheral blood. This CDR3 is CASSDLIAPLHF. The DNA for the CDR3 is TGTGCCAGCAGTGACCTAATAGCACCCCTCCACTTT.